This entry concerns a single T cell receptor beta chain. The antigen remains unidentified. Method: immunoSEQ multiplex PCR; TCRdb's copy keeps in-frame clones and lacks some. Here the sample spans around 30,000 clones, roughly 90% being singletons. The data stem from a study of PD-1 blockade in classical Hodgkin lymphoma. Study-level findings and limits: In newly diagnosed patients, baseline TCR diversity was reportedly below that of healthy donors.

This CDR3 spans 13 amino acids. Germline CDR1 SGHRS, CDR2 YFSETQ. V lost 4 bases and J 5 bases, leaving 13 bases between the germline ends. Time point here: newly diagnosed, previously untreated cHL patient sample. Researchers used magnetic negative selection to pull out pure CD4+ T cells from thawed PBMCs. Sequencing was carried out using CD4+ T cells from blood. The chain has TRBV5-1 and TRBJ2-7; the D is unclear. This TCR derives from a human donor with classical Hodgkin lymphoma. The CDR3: CASSTPGWNEQYF. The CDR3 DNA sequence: TGCGCCAGCAGCACCCCAGGTTGGAACGAGCAGTACTTC.